The rows below give T cell receptor beta chains drawn from one sample of a study of cytomegalovirus exposure and HLA in healthy donors. Assay used: immunoSEQ multiplex PCR; TCRdb lists only in-frame clones, some missing. The sample shows some 130,000 clones, approximately 85% of them seen only once. Material for sequencing was PBMCs. The receptor source for this set is a male donor in good health and CMV-seropositive. CDR3s include the opening cysteine and the closing phenylalanine or tryptophan. A D gene is named only where the DNA matches it firmly. The listing skips clone size in some rows; elsewhere it reads once, few, many or a size class.

clone_size: NA
d_call: TRBD2
cdr3_length: 15
j_call: TRBJ2-1
v_call: TRBV30
cdr3_aa: CAWSPGLAGLNEQFF
cdr3_nt: TGTGCCTGGAGTCCGGGACTAGCGGGACTCAATGAGCAGTTCTTC

clone_size: NA
d_call: NA
cdr3_length: 14
j_call: TRBJ1-4
v_call: TRBV28
cdr3_aa: CASTPRATNEKLFF
cdr3_nt: TGTGCCAGCACCCCTCGGGCAACTAATGAAAAACTGTTTTTT

clone_size: NA
d_call: TRBD2
cdr3_length: 15
j_call: TRBJ2-7
v_call: TRBV19
cdr3_aa: CASSIGGRNNYEQYF
cdr3_nt: TGTGCCAGTAGTATAGGCGGGAGGAACAACTACGAGCAGTACTTC

clone_size: few
d_call: NA
cdr3_length: 14
j_call: TRBJ2-2
v_call: TRBV18
cdr3_aa: CASSPPVGPGELFF
cdr3_nt: TGTGCCAGCTCACCACCGGTGGGGCCCGGGGAGCTGTTTTTT

clone_size: once
d_call: NA
cdr3_length: 15
j_call: TRBJ1-6
v_call: TRBV7-2
cdr3_aa: CASSSGLGAPTPLHF
cdr3_nt: TGTGCCAGCAGCTCAGGCCTGGGAGCGCCTACACCCCTCCACTTT

clone_size: NA
d_call: NA
cdr3_length: 15
j_call: TRBJ2-3
v_call: TRBV28
cdr3_aa: CASSLPGSRTDTQYF
cdr3_nt: TGTGCCAGCAGTTTGCCGGGAAGCCGCACAGATACGCAGTATTTT

clone_size: NA
d_call: TRBD2
cdr3_length: 13
j_call: TRBJ2-7
v_call: TRBV6-5
cdr3_aa: CASQAGGRSEQYF
cdr3_nt: TGTGCCAGTCAAGCGGGAGGGAGGAGCGAGCAGTACTTC

clone_size: NA
d_call: NA
cdr3_length: 14
j_call: TRBJ2-3
v_call: TRBV9
cdr3_aa: CASTPTPSTDTQYF
cdr3_nt: TGTGCCAGCACCCCCACTCCAAGCACAGATACGCAGTATTTT

clone_size: few
d_call: TRBD1
cdr3_length: 13
j_call: TRBJ2-3
v_call: TRBV29-1
cdr3_aa: CSVRTGSTDTQYF
cdr3_nt: TGCAGCGTTCGGACAGGGAGCACAGATACGCAGTATTTT

clone_size: NA
d_call: TRBD1
cdr3_length: 13
j_call: TRBJ2-7
v_call: TRBV10-3
cdr3_aa: CAIMTGGSYEQYF
cdr3_nt: TGTGCCATCATGACAGGGGGCTCCTACGAGCAGTACTTC

clone_size: NA
d_call: NA
cdr3_length: 13
j_call: TRBJ1-5
v_call: TRBV9
cdr3_aa: CASSSGGNQPQHF
cdr3_nt: TGTGCCAGCAGTTCCGGAGGGAATCAGCCCCAGCATTTT

clone_size: NA
d_call: NA
cdr3_length: 16
j_call: TRBJ2-3
v_call: TRBV4-3
cdr3_aa: CASSQDWDSFSDTQYF
cdr3_nt: TGCGCCAGCAGCCAAGATTGGGACTCGTTCTCAGATACGCAGTATTTT

clone_size: NA
d_call: TRBD2
cdr3_length: 18
j_call: TRBJ2-7
v_call: TRBV7-2
cdr3_aa: CASSSRLGTSGATYEQYF
cdr3_nt: TGTGCCAGCAGCTCTCGCTTAGGGACTAGCGGGGCCACCTACGAGCAGTACTTC

clone_size: few
d_call: NA
cdr3_length: 17
j_call: TRBJ1-5
v_call: TRBV5-6
cdr3_aa: CASSLYPHQGSNQPQHF
cdr3_nt: TGTGCCAGCAGCTTATACCCCCACCAGGGGAGCAATCAGCCCCAGCATTTT

clone_size: once
d_call: NA
cdr3_length: 15
j_call: TRBJ2-7
v_call: TRBV9
cdr3_aa: CASSPPHSGSYEQYF
cdr3_nt: TGTGCCAGCAGCCCCCCGCATAGCGGATCCTACGAGCAGTACTTC

clone_size: NA
d_call: TRBD1
cdr3_length: 16
j_call: TRBJ2-7
v_call: TRBV5-1
cdr3_aa: CASSLEGQGTPYEQYF
cdr3_nt: TGCGCCAGCAGCTTGGAGGGACAGGGGACCCCCTACGAGCAGTACTTC

clone_size: NA
d_call: NA
cdr3_length: 17
j_call: TRBJ2-5
v_call: TRBV11-2
cdr3_aa: CASSLEWRGGARETQYF
cdr3_nt: TGTGCCAGCAGCTTAGAATGGAGGGGGGGCGCCCGGGAGACCCAGTACTTC

clone_size: NA
d_call: NA
cdr3_length: 14
j_call: TRBJ2-7
v_call: TRBV18
cdr3_aa: CASSPGASSYEQYF
cdr3_nt: TGTGCCAGCTCACCAGGGGCGAGCTCCTACGAGCAGTACTTC

clone_size: NA
d_call: NA
cdr3_length: 16
j_call: TRBJ2-1
v_call: TRBV6-5
cdr3_aa: CASSYSQEGPYNEQFF
cdr3_nt: TGTGCCAGCAGTTACTCCCAGGAGGGCCCCTACAATGAGCAGTTCTTC

clone_size: NA
d_call: NA
cdr3_length: 16
j_call: TRBJ1-1
v_call: TRBV6-1
cdr3_aa: CASSEAAGMMNTEAFF
cdr3_nt: TGTGCCAGCAGTGAAGCCGCGGGGATGATGAACACTGAAGCTTTCTTT

clone_size: few
d_call: NA
cdr3_length: 14
j_call: TRBJ2-1
v_call: TRBV28
cdr3_aa: CASSGPGESNEQFF
cdr3_nt: TGTGCCAGCAGTGGGCCGGGAGAATCTAATGAGCAGTTCTTC

clone_size: NA
d_call: NA
cdr3_length: 15
j_call: TRBJ2-7
v_call: TRBV7-2
cdr3_aa: CASSLKGGAPGGQYF
cdr3_nt: TGTGCCAGCAGCTTAAAGGGGGGGGCCCCCGGCGGGCAGTACTTC

clone_size: NA
d_call: TRBD1
cdr3_length: 15
j_call: TRBJ2-7
v_call: TRBV6-5
cdr3_aa: CASSYNRDRGGEQYF
cdr3_nt: TGTGCCAGCAGTTACAACCGGGACAGGGGCGGCGAGCAGTACTTC

clone_size: NA
d_call: TRBD2
cdr3_length: 18
j_call: TRBJ2-3
v_call: TRBV7-2
cdr3_aa: CASSLPRTSGSNTDTQYF
cdr3_nt: TGTGCCAGCAGCTTGCCTCGGACTAGCGGGAGTAATACAGATACGCAGTATTTT

clone_size: NA
d_call: TRBD2
cdr3_length: 14
j_call: TRBJ2-5
v_call: TRBV28
cdr3_aa: CASRASGTQETQYF
cdr3_nt: TGTGCCAGCAGGGCTAGCGGGACCCAAGAGACCCAGTACTTC

clone_size: NA
d_call: NA
cdr3_length: 17
j_call: TRBJ1-3
v_call: TRBV7-2
cdr3_aa: CASSLAQQAPSGNTIYF
cdr3_nt: TGTGCCAGCAGCTTAGCGCAACAGGCTCCCTCTGGAAACACCATATATTTT

clone_size: few
d_call: NA
cdr3_length: 14
j_call: TRBJ2-2
v_call: TRBV7-3
cdr3_aa: CASSSPGSVGELFF
cdr3_nt: TGTGCCAGCAGCTCTCCCGGTTCCGTTGGGGAGCTGTTTTTT

clone_size: NA
d_call: NA
cdr3_length: 14
j_call: TRBJ1-4
v_call: TRBV7-9
cdr3_aa: CASSLDTRSEKLFF
cdr3_nt: TGTGCCAGCAGCTTAGACACGAGGAGTGAAAAACTGTTTTTT

clone_size: NA
d_call: NA
cdr3_length: 15
j_call: TRBJ2-1
v_call: TRBV4-3
cdr3_aa: CASSQERTDRGEQFF
cdr3_nt: TGCGCCAGCAGCCAAGAGAGGACAGATAGGGGCGAGCAGTTCTTC

clone_size: NA
d_call: NA
cdr3_length: 13
j_call: TRBJ2-7
v_call: TRBV18
cdr3_aa: CASSPVGGYEQYF
cdr3_nt: TGTGCCAGCTCACCAGTAGGGGGCTACGAGCAGTACTTC

clone_size: NA
d_call: TRBD1
cdr3_length: 16
j_call: TRBJ2-3
v_call: TRBV30
cdr3_aa: CAWSILGTGEADTQYF
cdr3_nt: TGTGCCTGGAGTATCCTCGGGACAGGGGAGGCAGATACGCAGTATTTT

clone_size: NA
d_call: TRBD1
cdr3_length: 15
j_call: TRBJ1-5
v_call: TRBV28
cdr3_aa: CASSWDREGPQPQHF
cdr3_nt: TGTGCCAGCAGTTGGGACAGGGAAGGCCCTCAGCCCCAGCATTTT

clone_size: NA
d_call: TRBD1
cdr3_length: 15
j_call: TRBJ2-2
v_call: TRBV28
cdr3_aa: CASRPDRAVTGELFF
cdr3_nt: TGTGCCAGCAGACCCGACAGGGCGGTCACCGGGGAGCTGTTTTTT

clone_size: NA
d_call: TRBD2
cdr3_length: 14
j_call: TRBJ2-3
v_call: TRBV10-1
cdr3_aa: CATGLAGGVDTQYF
cdr3_nt: TGCGCCACCGGACTAGCGGGAGGAGTAGATACGCAGTATTTT

clone_size: NA
d_call: TRBD1
cdr3_length: 15
j_call: TRBJ2-3
v_call: TRBV6-1
cdr3_aa: CASSPLGQGRDTQYF
cdr3_nt: TGTGCCAGCAGTCCCTTAGGACAGGGAAGAGATACGCAGTATTTT

clone_size: NA
d_call: TRBD2
cdr3_length: 16
j_call: TRBJ2-4
v_call: TRBV5-4
cdr3_aa: CASSAGTSGRSNIQYF
cdr3_nt: TGTGCCAGCAGCGCCGGGACTAGCGGGAGGTCAAACATTCAGTACTTC

clone_size: NA
d_call: NA
cdr3_length: 15
j_call: TRBJ1-1
v_call: TRBV28
cdr3_aa: CASSPARDSNTEAFF
cdr3_nt: TGTGCCAGCAGCCCCGCCCGGGACTCGAACACTGAAGCTTTCTTT

clone_size: few
d_call: TRBD1
cdr3_length: 15
j_call: TRBJ2-3
v_call: TRBV7-9
cdr3_aa: CASSYGTGGADTQYF
cdr3_nt: TGTGCCAGCAGCTACGGGACAGGGGGGGCAGATACGCAGTATTTT

clone_size: few
d_call: NA
cdr3_length: 16
j_call: TRBJ1-3
v_call: TRBV6-5
cdr3_aa: CASSYSGGGSGNTIYF
cdr3_nt: TGTGCCAGCAGTTACTCGGGAGGGGGATCTGGAAACACCATATATTTT

clone_size: NA
d_call: TRBD2
cdr3_length: 15
j_call: TRBJ2-5
v_call: TRBV2
cdr3_aa: CASRERAGATETQYF
cdr3_nt: TGTGCCAGCAGGGAAAGAGCGGGAGCAACAGAGACCCAGTACTTC

clone_size: NA
d_call: TRBD1
cdr3_length: 15
j_call: TRBJ1-2
v_call: TRBV6-5
cdr3_aa: CASSYSGTGDEGYTF
cdr3_nt: TGTGCCAGCAGTTACTCGGGGACAGGGGACGAGGGCTACACCTTC

clone_size: NA
d_call: TRBD1
cdr3_length: 16
j_call: TRBJ1-4
v_call: TRBV9
cdr3_aa: CASSVGQGRFDEKLFF
cdr3_nt: TGTGCCAGCAGCGTAGGACAGGGGCGTTTTGATGAAAAACTGTTTTTT

clone_size: NA
d_call: NA
cdr3_length: 15
j_call: TRBJ1-5
v_call: TRBV19
cdr3_aa: CASSIPRIGNQPQHF
cdr3_nt: TGTGCCAGTAGTATCCCCAGGATTGGCAATCAGCCCCAGCATTTT

clone_size: NA
d_call: NA
cdr3_length: 15
j_call: TRBJ2-2
v_call: TRBV6-1
cdr3_aa: CASSDPLARTGELFF
cdr3_nt: TGTGCCAGCAGTGACCCACTAGCACGCACCGGGGAGCTGTTTTTT

clone_size: NA
d_call: NA
cdr3_length: 14
j_call: TRBJ1-1
v_call: TRBV18
cdr3_aa: CASSPASGDTEAFF
cdr3_nt: TGTGCCAGCTCACCGGCTTCGGGGGACACTGAAGCTTTCTTT

clone_size: few
d_call: TRBD2
cdr3_length: 18
j_call: TRBJ2-7
v_call: TRBV4-2
cdr3_aa: CASSRLAGDLSRIGEQYF
cdr3_nt: TGTGCCAGCAGCCGACTAGCGGGAGATCTTAGCCGGATTGGGGAGCAGTACTTC

clone_size: NA
d_call: NA
cdr3_length: 11
j_call: TRBJ2-1
v_call: TRBV7-9
cdr3_aa: CASSSSQGQFF
cdr3_nt: TGTGCCAGCAGCTCGTCCCAGGGGCAGTTCTTC

clone_size: NA
d_call: NA
cdr3_length: 12
j_call: TRBJ2-7
v_call: TRBV25-1
cdr3_aa: CASKEGSYEQYF
cdr3_nt: TGTGCCAGCAAGGAGGGCTCCTACGAGCAGTACTTC